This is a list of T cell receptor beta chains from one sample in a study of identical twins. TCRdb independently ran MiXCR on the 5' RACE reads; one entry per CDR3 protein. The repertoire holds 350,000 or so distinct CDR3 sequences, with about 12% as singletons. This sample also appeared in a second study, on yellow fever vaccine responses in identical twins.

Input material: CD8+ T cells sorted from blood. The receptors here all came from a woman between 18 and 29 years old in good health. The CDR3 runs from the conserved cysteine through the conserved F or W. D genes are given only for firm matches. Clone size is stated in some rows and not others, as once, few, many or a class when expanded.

TGTGCCAGCAGCGTAGCGGGGGGGGGCCTAGTCGGGGAGCTGTTTTTT	CASSVAGGGLVGELFF	TRBD2	TRBV9	TRBJ2-2	NA
TGTGCCAGCAGTCACATAGCGGGAGCGGACCAAGAGACCCAGTACTTC	CASSHIAGADQETQYF	TRBD2	TRBV27	TRBJ2-5	NA
TGTGCCAGCAGCTTAGGTTACAGTTCGATCAATCAGCCCCAGCATTTT	CASSLGYSSINQPQHF	NA	TRBV7-8	TRBJ1-5	few
TGTGCCAGCAGTGTAGGGGGGGGCTCGGTTGGCTACACCTTC	CASSVGGGSVGYTF	NA	TRBV27	TRBJ1-2	few
TGTGCCAGCAGTTTTGTTTATCCCCCCTCGGTGCAGTTCTTC	CASSFVYPPSVQFF	NA	TRBV28	TRBJ2-1	few
TGTGCCAGCAAGTCGTCCACAGGGGGTAACACTGAAGCTTTCTTT	CASKSSTGGNTEAFF	TRBD1	TRBV2	TRBJ1-1	NA
TGTGCCAGCAGTCAACTAGCGGGGACCGGGGAGCTGTTTTTT	CASSQLAGTGELFF	TRBD2	TRBV12-3/TRBV12-4	TRBJ2-2	many
TGTGCCAGCAGTTTATTGAGGGGGCGGTTAGCCAAAAACATTCAGTACTTC	CASSLLRGRLAKNIQYF	TRBD1	TRBV28	TRBJ2-4	NA
TGCAGCGTCAGGACAGGGAGCTCCTACGAGCAGTACTTC	CSVRTGSSYEQYF	TRBD1	TRBV29-1	TRBJ2-7	many
TGCAGTGCTTCTTCCGTGACAGTCAACACTGAAGCTTTCTTT	CSASSVTVNTEAFF	NA	TRBV20-1	TRBJ1-1	few
TGCAGCGTTGAAATAGGGGGTCGGTACAATGAGCAGTTCTTC	CSVEIGGRYNEQFF	NA	TRBV29-1	TRBJ2-1	few
TGCAGTGCTAGAGATCTCGGACAGCTTTACAATGAGCAGTTCTTC	CSARDLGQLYNEQFF	NA	TRBV20-1	TRBJ2-1	few
TGTGCCAGCAGCTTGGGGGCAGGGGATGTGGATACGCAGTATTTT	CASSLGAGDVDTQYF	NA	TRBV6-2/TRBV6-3	TRBJ2-3	few
TGTGCCAGCAGCCCAGCGACTAGCGGGCTAGCCAAAAACATTCAGTACTTC	CASSPATSGLAKNIQYF	TRBD2	TRBV9	TRBJ2-4	NA
TGTGCCAGCAGCTTGAGTGCGACGGAGGGGGAAAAACTGTTTTTT	CASSLSATEGEKLFF	NA	TRBV5-4	TRBJ1-4	few
TGTGCCAGCAGTTTCAGCCCAACTAGCGGACTTAGCACAGATACGCAGTATTTT	CASSFSPTSGLSTDTQYF	TRBD2	TRBV28	TRBJ2-3	few
TGTGCCAGCAGCCTGACAAGCGGAAACTCCTACAATGAGCAGTTCTTC	CASSLTSGNSYNEQFF	NA	TRBV7-9	TRBJ2-1	many
TGTGCCAGCAACGATGGTCAAAATGAGCAGTTCTTC	CASNDGQNEQFF	NA	TRBV5-6	TRBJ2-1	few
TGTGCCAGCAGCTTATGGGAGTATCAGCCCCAGCATTTT	CASSLWEYQPQHF	NA	TRBV11-2	TRBJ1-5	NA
TGCGCCAGCAGCCAAGATAATTCAGGGACCTATGGCTACACCTTC	CASSQDNSGTYGYTF	NA	TRBV4-1	TRBJ1-2	NA
TGCGCCAGCAGCTCGGACAGGGGCTCTGGAAACACCATATATTTT	CASSSDRGSGNTIYF	TRBD1	TRBV5-1	TRBJ1-3	many
TGCAGTGCTAGAGATGGGATGAGTGCGGGAGGCGGATTCTTC	CSARDGMSAGGGFF	TRBD2	TRBV20-1	TRBJ2-1	few
TGTGCCAGCAGCGTAGACTTGGGGGGGGGAGACACCGGGGAGCTGTTTTTT	CASSVDLGGGDTGELFF	TRBD2	TRBV9	TRBJ2-2	NA
TGTGCCAGCAGTTTTCGTGAGCAGTTCTTC	CASSFREQFF	NA	TRBV28	TRBJ2-1	NA
TGTGCCAGCAGTTCGAAAGACCGCACAGATACGCAGTATTTT	CASSSKDRTDTQYF	NA	TRBV12-3/TRBV12-4	TRBJ2-3	NA
TGTGCCAGCGCCCGACGATACAATGAGCAGTTCTTC	CASARRYNEQFF	NA	TRBV3-1	TRBJ2-1	NA
TGCGCCAGCAGCTCGAACTTGGGGAGCTCCTACGAGCAGTACTTC	CASSSNLGSSYEQYF	NA	TRBV5-1	TRBJ2-7	NA
TGTGCCAGCAGCGCCCCGCTAGCGAACCCACCGAACACCGGGGAGCTGTTTTTT	CASSAPLANPPNTGELFF	NA	TRBV11-1	TRBJ2-2	NA
TGCGCCAGCAGCCCTCCCGGGTCTGAAGCTTTCTTT	CASSPPGSEAFF	NA	TRBV4-1	TRBJ1-1	few
TGCGCCAGCAGGGCCGGGGGGTCAGCTTACAATGAGCAGTTCTTC	CASRAGGSAYNEQFF	TRBD2	TRBV10-2	TRBJ2-1	few
TGTGCCAGCAGCTTAGGGGACAGCCGAGAGACCCAGTACTTC	CASSLGDSRETQYF	TRBD1	TRBV7-8	TRBJ2-5	NA
TGTGCCAGCAGCGAGGGCGGGCTAGCGGACCAGTACGAGCAGTACTTC	CASSEGGLADQYEQYF	TRBD2	TRBV9	TRBJ2-7	few
TGTGCCAGCAGCTTAGCAGCGTGGGATGAGCAGTTCTTC	CASSLAAWDEQFF	NA	TRBV7-6	TRBJ2-1	many
TGTGCCAGCTCACCATTGAAGGGGGCCGGAAACACCATATATTTT	CASSPLKGAGNTIYF	TRBD1	TRBV18	TRBJ1-3	few
TGTGCCAGCAGCGAATGGGCTGGGGCGGATGGTTTCTATGGCTACACCTTC	CASSEWAGADGFYGYTF	NA	TRBV5-6	TRBJ1-2	NA
TGTGCCAGCAGTGAAACGGGGCAATCGAACACCGGGGAGCTGTTTTTT	CASSETGQSNTGELFF	NA	TRBV25-1	TRBJ2-2	NA
TGTGCCAGCAGGACTACAGGGGCGGATGGCTACACCTTC	CASRTTGADGYTF	TRBD1	TRBV5-5	TRBJ1-2	few
TGCGCCAGCAGCTTGGAGGTGGACAGTCCCTACGAGCAGTACTTC	CASSLEVDSPYEQYF	NA	TRBV5-1	TRBJ2-7	many
TGTGCCAGCAGCCCCGGACTTCAAGCCCCGAATCCCCAGTACTTC	CASSPGLQAPNPQYF	NA	TRBV9	TRBJ2-5	NA
TGCGCCAGCAGCCAAGCCGGGACCGAGTCCTACGAGCAGTACTTC	CASSQAGTESYEQYF	NA	TRBV4-1	TRBJ2-7	NA
TGTGCCAGCAGCCTTACGACAGGCGCAAACACTGAAGCTTTCTTT	CASSLTTGANTEAFF	NA	TRBV7-3	TRBJ1-1	NA
TGTGCCAGCAGTTTTCTGTCTAGCGGGAGCATCTACGAGCAGTACTTC	CASSFLSSGSIYEQYF	TRBD2	TRBV28	TRBJ2-7	NA
TGTGCCAGCAGTGTATCGGGGAGGGGATACAATGAGCAGTTCTTC	CASSVSGRGYNEQFF	TRBD2	TRBV2	TRBJ2-1	few
TGTGCCAGCATGGCGGGGGGCGGGGATGAGCAGTTCTTC	CASMAGGGDEQFF	TRBD2	TRBV28	TRBJ2-1	NA
TGTGCCAGCAGTTTATGGGGGACAAGCACAGATACGCAGTATTTT	CASSLWGTSTDTQYF	NA	TRBV28	TRBJ2-3	many
TGTGCCATCAGCGGGCTCGACGGGAGCTCACAAGAGACCCAGTACTTC	CAISGLDGSSQETQYF	NA	TRBV10-3	TRBJ2-5	few
TGTGCCAGCAGCTTAGTGGGACTCGGCATCGAGCAGTACTTC	CASSLVGLGIEQYF	NA	TRBV11-2	TRBJ2-7	few
TGCGCCAGCAGCTCAACCGGGACAGGGTTTTTAACTGGGGCCAACGTCCTGACTTTC	CASSSTGTGFLTGANVLTF	TRBD1	TRBV4-1	TRBJ2-6	few
TGTGCCAGCATGTCTGGCTTGTACAATGAGCAGTTCTTC	CASMSGLYNEQFF	NA	TRBV5-6	TRBJ2-1	NA
TGCGCCAGCCTGTCGGCCAGATTAAACCCATCGAACAGCTCCTACGAGCAGTACTTC	CASLSARLNPSNSSYEQYF	NA	TRBV10-2	TRBJ2-7	few
TGTGCCAGCAGTGATGCCGGGGGCCGATACAATGAGCAGTTCTTC	CASSDAGGRYNEQFF	NA	TRBV2	TRBJ2-1	few
TGTGCCAGCAGTTTAGTTGGGGGGCTATTTGGCTACACCTTC	CASSLVGGLFGYTF	NA	TRBV28	TRBJ1-2	many